This T cell receptor (beta chain) emerged from a study of blood T cell repertoires in COVID-19. Study in general: Both acute and convalescent COVID-19 samples were obtained from the United States, Italy and Spain.

The CDR3 is 17 residues long. Germline-derived CDR1 and CDR2 are MNHEY and SVGEGT. J gave up 5 bases and V 6 bases, and 19 bases lay outside the gene matches. The data were produced by immunoSEQ multiplex PCR, yet TCRdb's version contains in-frame clones alone and is incomplete. Of 400,000 or so clones listed, around 91% were seen once; the top ten hold 0.95% to 1.2%. Residents of 24 US areas, aged roughly 18 to 89 years, made up the participants. Participants' reported clinical history set cohort assignment. The chain joins TRBV6-2 or TRBV6-3 to TRBJ2-7; 7 nucleotides line up with TRBD2. The material sequenced was PBMCs or T cells enriched from blood (not recorded which). The source is a man aged 25 to 40 who had recovered from COVID-19. The CDR3 nucleotides are TGTGCCAGCAGCAGTTTGGGTTTCTCGCGGGAGAGGCACGAGCAGTACTTC. Protein sequence: CASSSLGFSRERHEQYF.